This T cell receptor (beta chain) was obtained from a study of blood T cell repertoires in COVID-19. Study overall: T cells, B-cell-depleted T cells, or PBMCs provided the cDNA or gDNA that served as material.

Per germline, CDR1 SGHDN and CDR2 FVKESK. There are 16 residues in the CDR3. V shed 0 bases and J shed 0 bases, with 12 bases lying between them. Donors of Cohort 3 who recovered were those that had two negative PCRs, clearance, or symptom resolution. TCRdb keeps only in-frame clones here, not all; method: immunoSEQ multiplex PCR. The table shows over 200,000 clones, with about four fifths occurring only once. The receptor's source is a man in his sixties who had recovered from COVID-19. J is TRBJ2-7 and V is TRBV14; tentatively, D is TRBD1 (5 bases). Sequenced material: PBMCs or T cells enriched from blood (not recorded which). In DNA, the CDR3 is TGTGCCAGCAGCCAAGATCTGGCGACAGCCTCCTACGAGCAGTACTTC. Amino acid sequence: CASSQDLATASYEQYF.